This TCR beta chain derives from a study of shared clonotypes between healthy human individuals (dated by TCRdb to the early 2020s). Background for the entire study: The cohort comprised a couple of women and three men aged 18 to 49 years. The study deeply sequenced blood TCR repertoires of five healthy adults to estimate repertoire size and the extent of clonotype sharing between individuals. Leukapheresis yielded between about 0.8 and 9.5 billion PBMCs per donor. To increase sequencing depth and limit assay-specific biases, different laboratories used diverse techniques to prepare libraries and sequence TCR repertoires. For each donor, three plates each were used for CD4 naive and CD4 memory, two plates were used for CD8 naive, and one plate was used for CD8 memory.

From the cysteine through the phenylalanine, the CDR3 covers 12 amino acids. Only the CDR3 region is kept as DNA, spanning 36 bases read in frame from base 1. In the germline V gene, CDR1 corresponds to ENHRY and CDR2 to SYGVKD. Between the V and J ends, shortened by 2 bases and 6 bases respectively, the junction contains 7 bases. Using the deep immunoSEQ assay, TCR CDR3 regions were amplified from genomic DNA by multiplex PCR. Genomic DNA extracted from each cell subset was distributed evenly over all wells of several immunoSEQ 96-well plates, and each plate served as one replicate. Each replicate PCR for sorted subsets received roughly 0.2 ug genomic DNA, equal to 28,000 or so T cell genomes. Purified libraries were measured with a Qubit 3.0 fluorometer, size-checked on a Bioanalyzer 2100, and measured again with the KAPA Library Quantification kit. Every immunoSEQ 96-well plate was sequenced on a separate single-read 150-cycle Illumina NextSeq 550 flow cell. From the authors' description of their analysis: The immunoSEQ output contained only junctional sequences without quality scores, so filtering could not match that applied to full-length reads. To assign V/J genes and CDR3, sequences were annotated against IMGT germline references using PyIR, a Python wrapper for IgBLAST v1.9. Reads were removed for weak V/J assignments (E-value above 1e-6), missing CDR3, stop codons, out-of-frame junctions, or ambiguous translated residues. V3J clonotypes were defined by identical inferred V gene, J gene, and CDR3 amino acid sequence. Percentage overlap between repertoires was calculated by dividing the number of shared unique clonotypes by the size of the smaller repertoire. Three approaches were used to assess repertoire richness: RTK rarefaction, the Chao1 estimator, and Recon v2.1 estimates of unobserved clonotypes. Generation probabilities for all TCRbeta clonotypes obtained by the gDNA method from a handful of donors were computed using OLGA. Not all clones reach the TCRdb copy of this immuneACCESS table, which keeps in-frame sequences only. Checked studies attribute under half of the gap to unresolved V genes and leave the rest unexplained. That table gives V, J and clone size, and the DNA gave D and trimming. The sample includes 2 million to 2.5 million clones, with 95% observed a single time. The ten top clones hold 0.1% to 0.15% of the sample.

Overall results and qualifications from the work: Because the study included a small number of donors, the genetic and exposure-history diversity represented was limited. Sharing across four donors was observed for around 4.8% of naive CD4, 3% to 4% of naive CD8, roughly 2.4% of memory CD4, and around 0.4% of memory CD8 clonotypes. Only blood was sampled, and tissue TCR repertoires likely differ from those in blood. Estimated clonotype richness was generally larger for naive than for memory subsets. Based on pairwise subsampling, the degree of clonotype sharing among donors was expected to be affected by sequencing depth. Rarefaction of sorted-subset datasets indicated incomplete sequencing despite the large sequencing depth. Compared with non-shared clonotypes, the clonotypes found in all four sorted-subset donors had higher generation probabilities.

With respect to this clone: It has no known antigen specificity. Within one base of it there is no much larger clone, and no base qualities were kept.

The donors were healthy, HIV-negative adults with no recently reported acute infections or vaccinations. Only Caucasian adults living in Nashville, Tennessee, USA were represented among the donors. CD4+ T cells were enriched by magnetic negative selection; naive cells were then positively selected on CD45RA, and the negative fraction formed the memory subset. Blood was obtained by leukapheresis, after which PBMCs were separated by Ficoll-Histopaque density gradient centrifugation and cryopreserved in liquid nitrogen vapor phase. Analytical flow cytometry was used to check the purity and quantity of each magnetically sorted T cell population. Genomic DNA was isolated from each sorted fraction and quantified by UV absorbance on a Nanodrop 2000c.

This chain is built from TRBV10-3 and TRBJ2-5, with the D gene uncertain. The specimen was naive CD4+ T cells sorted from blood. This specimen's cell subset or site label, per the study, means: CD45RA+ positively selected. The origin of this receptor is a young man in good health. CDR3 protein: CAISEKPQTQYF. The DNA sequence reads TGTGCCATCAGTGAGAAACCCCAGACCCAGTACTTC.